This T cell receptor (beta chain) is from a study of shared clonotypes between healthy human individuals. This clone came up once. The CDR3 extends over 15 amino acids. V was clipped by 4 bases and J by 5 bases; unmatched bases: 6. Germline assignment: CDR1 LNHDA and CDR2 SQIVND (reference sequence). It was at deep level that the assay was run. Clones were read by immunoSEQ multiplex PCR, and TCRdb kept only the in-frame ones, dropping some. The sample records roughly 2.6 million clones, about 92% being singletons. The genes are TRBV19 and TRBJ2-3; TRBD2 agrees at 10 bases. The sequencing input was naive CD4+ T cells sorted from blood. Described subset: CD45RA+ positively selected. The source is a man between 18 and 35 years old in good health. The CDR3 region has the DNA TGTGCCAGTAGTACGTCTAGCGGGGGAGGAGATACGCAGTATTTT. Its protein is CASSTSSGGGDTQYF.